The present T cell receptor (beta chain) was sequenced within a study of shared clonotypes between healthy human individuals. Overall study findings and caveats: Clonotype sharing among donors, it was expected, would be affected by sequencing depth. In the sorted subsets, rarefaction showed sequencing was incomplete despite large depth.

The donors were all Caucasian adults (living in Nashville, Tennessee). CD45RA-negative memory and CD45RA+ naive subsets were split from the CD4+ cells. Turning to this clone: What it recognizes is unknown.

This CDR3 is 16 amino acids long. The V end was cut by 5 bases, the J end by 4 bases, with 20 bases between. From germline, CDR1 is MDHEN and CDR2 SYDVKM. The data were produced by immunoSEQ multiplex PCR, yet TCRdb's version contains in-frame clones alone and is incomplete. The sample includes over 400,000 clones, 95% to 97% of them seen just once. The sequence derives from a woman aged 30 to 39 in good health. What was sequenced was naive CD4+ T cells sorted from blood. Subset noted: CD45RA+ positively selected. The gene calls are TRBV28 and TRBJ1-2; TRBD1 might be the D (5 bases). Written as DNA, the CDR3 is TGTGCCAGCAGTGTGGGCCGGGACCGTGCCGGCTATGGCTACACCTTC. This sequence encodes CASSVGRDRAGYGYTF.